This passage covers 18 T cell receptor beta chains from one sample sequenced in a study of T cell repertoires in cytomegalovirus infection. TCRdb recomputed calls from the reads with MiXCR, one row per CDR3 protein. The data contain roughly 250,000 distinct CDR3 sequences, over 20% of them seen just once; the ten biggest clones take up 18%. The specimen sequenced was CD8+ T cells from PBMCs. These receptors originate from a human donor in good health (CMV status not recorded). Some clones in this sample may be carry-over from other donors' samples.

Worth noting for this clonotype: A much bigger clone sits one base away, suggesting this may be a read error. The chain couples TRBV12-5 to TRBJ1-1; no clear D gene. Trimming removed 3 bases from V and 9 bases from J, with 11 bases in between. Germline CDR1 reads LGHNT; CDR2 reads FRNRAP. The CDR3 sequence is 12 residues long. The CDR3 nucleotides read TGTGCTAGTGGTTTTGAGGAGCTACAAGCTTTCTTT. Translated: CASGFEELQAFF. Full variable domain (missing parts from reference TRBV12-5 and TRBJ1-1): DARVTQTPRHKVTEMGQEVTMRCQPILGHNTVFWYRQTMMQGLELLAYFRNRAPLDDSGMPKDRFSAEMPDATLATLKIQPSEPRDSAVYFCASGFEELQAFFGQGTRLTVV.

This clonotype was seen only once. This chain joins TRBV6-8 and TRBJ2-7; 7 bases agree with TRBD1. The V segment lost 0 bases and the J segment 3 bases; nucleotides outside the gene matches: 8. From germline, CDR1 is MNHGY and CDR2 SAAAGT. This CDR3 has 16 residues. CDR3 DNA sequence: TGTGCCAGCAGTTACTCGACGACAGGGAACAACTACGAGCAGTACTTC. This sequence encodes CASSYSTTGNNYEQYF.

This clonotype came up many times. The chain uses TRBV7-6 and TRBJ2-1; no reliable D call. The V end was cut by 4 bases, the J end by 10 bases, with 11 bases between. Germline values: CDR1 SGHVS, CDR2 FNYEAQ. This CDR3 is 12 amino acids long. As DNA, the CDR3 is TGTGCCAGCAGCTCGACGGGCGTGGAGCAGTTCTTC. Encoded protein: CASSSTGVEQFF. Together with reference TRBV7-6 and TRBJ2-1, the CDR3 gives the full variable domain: GAGVSQSPRYKVTKRGQDVALRCDPISGHVSLYWYRQALGQGPEFLTYFNYEAQQDKSGLPNDRFSAERPEGSISTLTIQRTEQRDSAMYRCASSSTGVEQFFGPGTRLTVL.

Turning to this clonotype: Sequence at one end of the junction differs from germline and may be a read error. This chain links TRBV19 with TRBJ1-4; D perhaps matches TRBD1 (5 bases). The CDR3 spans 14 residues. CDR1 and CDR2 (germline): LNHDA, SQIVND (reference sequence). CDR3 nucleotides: TGTGCCAGTGGCAGGGATGAAACTAATGAAAAACTGTGTTTT. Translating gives CASGRDETNEKLCF.

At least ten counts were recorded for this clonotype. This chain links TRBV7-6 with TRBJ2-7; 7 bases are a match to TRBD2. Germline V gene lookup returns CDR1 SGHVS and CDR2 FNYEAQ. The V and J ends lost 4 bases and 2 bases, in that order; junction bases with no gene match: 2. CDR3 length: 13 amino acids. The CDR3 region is CASSSGLAYEQYF. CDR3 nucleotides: TGTGCCAGCAGCTCAGGACTAGCCTACGAGCAGTACTTC.

CDR3: CASIADYAGYGYTF. CDR3 in DNA: TGTGCCAGCATCGCGGACTACGCGGGCTATGGCTACACCTTC. The V and J genes are TRBV2 and TRBJ1-2; D is unclear. The CDR3 contains 14 residues. Germline lookup yields CDR1 SNHLY and CDR2 FYNNEI. Trimming removed 7 bases at V and 4 bases at J, with 16 bases between.

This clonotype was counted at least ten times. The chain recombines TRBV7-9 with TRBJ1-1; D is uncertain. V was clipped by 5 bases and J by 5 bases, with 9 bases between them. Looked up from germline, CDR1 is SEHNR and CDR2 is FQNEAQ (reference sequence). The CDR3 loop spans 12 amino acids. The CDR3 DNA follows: TGTGCCAGCAGCCCCCCTCTAACTGAAGCTTTCTTT. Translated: CASSPPLTEAFF.

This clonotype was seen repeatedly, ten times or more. CDR3 sequence: CASSFISADTQYF. CDR3 coding DNA: TGTGCCAGCAGCTTTATAAGCGCAGATACGCAGTATTTT. The J gene is TRBJ2-3, the V gene TRBV7-8; D not resolved. Germline V CDR1 and CDR2: SGHVS, FQNEAQ. Trimming cost V 3 bases and J 4 bases, with 8 bases left between them. The CDR3 covers 13 residues.

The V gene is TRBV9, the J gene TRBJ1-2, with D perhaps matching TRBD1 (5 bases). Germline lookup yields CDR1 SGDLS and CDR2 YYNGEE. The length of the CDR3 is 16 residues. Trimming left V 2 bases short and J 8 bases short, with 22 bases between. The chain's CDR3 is CASSVGTAPPARGYTF. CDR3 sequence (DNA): TGTGCCAGCAGCGTTGGGACGGCTCCTCCCGCTAGAGGCTACACCTTC.

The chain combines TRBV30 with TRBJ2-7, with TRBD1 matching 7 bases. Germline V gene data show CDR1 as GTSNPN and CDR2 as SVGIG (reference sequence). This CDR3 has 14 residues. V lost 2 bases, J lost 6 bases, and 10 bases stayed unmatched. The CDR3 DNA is TGTGCCTGGAGTCCGGGACAGTTCCCTAGCGAGCAGTACTTC. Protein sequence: CAWSPGQFPSEQYF.

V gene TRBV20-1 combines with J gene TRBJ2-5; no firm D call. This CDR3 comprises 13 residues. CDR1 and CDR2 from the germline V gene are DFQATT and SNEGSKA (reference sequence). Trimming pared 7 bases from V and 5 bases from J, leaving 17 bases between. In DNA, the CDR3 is TGCAGTGTCGACCCAGGTGTGGGGGAGACCCAGTACTTC. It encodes CSVDPGVGETQYF.

The DNA for the CDR3 is TGTGCCACCAGCGAGGGGACGGGAGCAACTAATGAAAAACTGTTTTTT. Its protein is CATSEGTGATNEKLFF. The V gene is TRBV15, the J gene TRBJ1-4, with D possibly matching TRBD1 (5 bases). Trimming took 5 bases from V and 0 from J, leaving 13 bases between them. CDR1 and CDR2 from the germline V gene are LNHNV and YYDKDF (reference sequence). This CDR3 has 16 amino acids.

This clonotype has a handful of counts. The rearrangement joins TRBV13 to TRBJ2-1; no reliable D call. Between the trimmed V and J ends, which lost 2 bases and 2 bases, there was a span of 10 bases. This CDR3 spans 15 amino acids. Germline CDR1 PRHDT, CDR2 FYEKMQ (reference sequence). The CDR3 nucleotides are TGTGCCAGCAGCTTATCGCGGTCCCCCTACAATGAGCAGTTCTTC. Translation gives CASSLSRSPYNEQFF.

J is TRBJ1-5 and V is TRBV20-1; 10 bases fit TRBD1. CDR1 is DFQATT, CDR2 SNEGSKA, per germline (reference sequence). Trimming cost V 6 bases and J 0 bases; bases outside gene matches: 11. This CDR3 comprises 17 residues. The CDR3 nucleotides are TGCAGTGCGACCAAGACAGGGGGCTGGTATAGCAATCAGCCCCAGCATTTT. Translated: CSATKTGGWYSNQPQHF.

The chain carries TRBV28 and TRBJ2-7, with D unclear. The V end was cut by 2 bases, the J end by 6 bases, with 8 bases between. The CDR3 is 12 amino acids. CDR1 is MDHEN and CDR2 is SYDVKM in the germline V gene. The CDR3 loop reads CASSLISLEQYF. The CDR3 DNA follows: TGTGCCAGCAGTTTAATTTCGCTCGAGCAGTACTTC.

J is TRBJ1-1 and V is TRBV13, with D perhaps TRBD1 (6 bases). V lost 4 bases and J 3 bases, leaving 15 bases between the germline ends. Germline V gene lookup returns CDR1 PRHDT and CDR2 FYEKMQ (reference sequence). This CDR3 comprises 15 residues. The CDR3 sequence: CASSSDGNRDTEAFF. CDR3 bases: TGTGCCAGCAGCTCAGATGGGAACAGGGACACTGAAGCTTTCTTT.

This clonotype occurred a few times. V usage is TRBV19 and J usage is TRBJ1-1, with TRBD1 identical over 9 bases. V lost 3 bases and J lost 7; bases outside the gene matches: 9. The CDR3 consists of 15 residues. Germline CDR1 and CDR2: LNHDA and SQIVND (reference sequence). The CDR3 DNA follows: TGTGCCAGTAGTATCGACAAATGGACAGGGGATGAAGCTTTCTTT. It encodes CASSIDKWTGDEAFF.

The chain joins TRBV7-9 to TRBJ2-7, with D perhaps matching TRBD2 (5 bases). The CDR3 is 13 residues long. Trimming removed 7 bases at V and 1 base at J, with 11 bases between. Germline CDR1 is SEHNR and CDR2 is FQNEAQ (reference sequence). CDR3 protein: CASTGSVSYEQYF. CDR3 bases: TGTGCCAGCACGGGGAGCGTGTCCTACGAGCAGTACTTC. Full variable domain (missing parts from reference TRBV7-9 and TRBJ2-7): DTGVSQNPRHKITKRGQNVTFRCDPISEHNRLYWYRQTLGQGPEFLTYFQNEAQLEKSRLLSDRFSAERPKGSFSTLEIQRTEQGDSAMYLCASTGSVSYEQYFGPGTRLTVT.